Listed below are T cell receptor beta chains from one sample, sequenced in a study of blood T cell repertoires in COVID-19. The data were produced by immunoSEQ multiplex PCR, yet TCRdb's version contains in-frame clones alone and is incomplete. This sample has about 100,000 clones, with roughly nine tenths found just once. The sample was peripheral blood. Every receptor here comes from a man aged 45-60 years with active COVID-19. The CDR3 runs from the conserved cysteine through the conserved F or W. A D gene is named only where the DNA matches it firmly. Clone sizes are given selectively: once, few, many, or a class where the clone is expanded.

>TRBJ2-1|TRBV6-5|-|TRBD2
CASSNSGGAYNEQFF
TGTGCCAGCAGTAATAGCGGGGGGGCTTACAATGAGCAGTTCTTC
>TRBJ2-5|TRBV18|-|TRBD2
CASLDPSGTSFRETQYF
TGTGCCAGCCTAGACCCATCCGGGACTAGCTTTCGAGAGACCCAGTACTTC
>TRBJ1-5|TRBV4-3|-|-
CASSQNIQPQHF
TGCGCCAGCAGCCAAAATATTCAGCCCCAGCATTTT
>TRBJ2-3|TRBV4-1|-|TRBD2
CASSQGTSGGAIPRTQYF
TGCGCCAGCAGCCAAGGGACTAGCGGGGGGGCTATCCCTCGGACGCAGTATTTT
>TRBJ2-3|TRBV5-6|-|TRBD2
CASSFLAGDTQYF
TGTGCCAGCAGCTTTCTAGCGGGAGATACGCAGTATTTT
>TRBJ1-2|TRBV4-1|once|-
CASSHPQGKEGYTF
TGCGCCAGCAGCCATCCTCAGGGTAAGGAAGGCTACACCTTC
>TRBJ2-1|TRBV7-2|-|-
CASSFSRQYNEQFF
TGTGCCAGCAGCTTTTCGAGACAGTACAATGAGCAGTTCTTC
>TRBJ2-7|TRBV6-6|-|-
CASSGVGDSYEQYF
TGTGCCAGCAGTGGGGTCGGGGACTCCTACGAGCAGTACTTC
>TRBJ2-6|TRBV27|once|TRBD1
CASSYTPGQIHVLTF
TGTGCCAGCAGTTACACTCCGGGACAGATTCACGTCCTGACTTTC
>TRBJ2-7|TRBV11-2|once|-
CASSLWRYQIEQYF
TGTGCCAGCAGCCTCTGGAGGTACCAAATTGAGCAGTACTTC
>TRBJ2-3|TRBV5-1|once|TRBD2
CASSFRASGGLIADTQYF
TGCGCCAGCAGCTTTAGGGCTAGCGGGGGGTTAATCGCAGATACGCAGTATTTT
>TRBJ1-5|TRBV19|-|TRBD1
CASSLGQGAGTPNQPQHF
TGTGCCAGTAGTCTTGGACAGGGGGCCGGTACCCCCAATCAGCCCCAGCATTTT
>TRBJ1-2|TRBV19|-|TRBD1
CASSIDPGQGGGYTF
TGTGCCAGTAGTATAGACCCCGGACAGGGCGGCGGCTACACCTTC
>TRBJ2-7|TRBV3-1/TRBV3-2|-|-
CASSHRGAGRTRYEQYF
TGTGCCAGCAGCCACAGAGGGGCAGGGAGGACTCGATACGAGCAGTACTTC
>TRBJ1-2|TRBV3-1/TRBV3-2|-|-
CASSPDRYYGYTF
TGTGCCAGCAGCCCGGACAGATACTATGGCTACACCTTC
>TRBJ1-6|TRBV5-1|once|-
CASSLNSRGGDSPLHF
TGCGCCAGCAGCTTGAATTCGCGGGGGGGGGATTCACCCCTCCACTTT
>TRBJ1-3|TRBV30|-|-
CAWSAPRGASGNTIYF
TGTGCCTGGAGTGCCCCACGGGGGGCTTCTGGAAACACCATATATTTT
>TRBJ2-4|TRBV3-1/TRBV3-2|-|TRBD2
CASSPGLAGLAKNIQYF
TGTGCCAGCAGCCCAGGACTAGCGGGACTAGCCAAAAACATTCAGTACTTC
>TRBJ2-7|TRBV5-1|-|TRBD2
CASSLVAGLAARSEQYF
TGCGCCAGCAGCTTGGTGGCGGGACTAGCGGCTCGTTCGGAGCAGTACTTC
>TRBJ2-2|TRBV3-1/TRBV3-2|-|-
CASSQGDLRAGELFF
TGTGCCAGCAGCCAAGGGGACTTGCGGGCCGGGGAGCTGTTTTTT
>TRBJ2-7|TRBV11-2|few|-
CASSYSPGYEQYF
TGTGCCAGCAGCTACTCCCCCGGCTACGAGCAGTACTTC
>TRBJ1-1|TRBV5-1|-|-
CASRDVRRTTEAFF
TGCGCCAGCAGGGATGTCAGGCGAACAACTGAAGCTTTCTTT
>TRBJ1-1|TRBV2|-|-
CASSIQGGMNTEAFF
TGTGCCAGCAGTATCCAGGGCGGGATGAACACTGAAGCTTTCTTT
>TRBJ1-5|TRBV5-1|-|-
CASSLGGGNQPQHF
TGCGCCAGCAGCTTGGGGGGGGGCAATCAGCCCCAGCATTTT
>TRBJ2-7|TRBV5-6|-|TRBD1
CASSSPGQQSTYEQYF
TGTGCCAGCAGCTCCCCGGGACAGCAATCAACCTACGAGCAGTACTTC
>TRBJ1-2|TRBV7-2|-|-
CASSTQAGRRGYTF
TGTGCCAGCAGCACTCAGGCAGGTAGAAGAGGCTACACCTTC
>TRBJ1-1|TRBV10-3|-|-
CAISDHGVGNTEAFF
TGTGCCATCAGTGACCACGGGGTGGGTAACACTGAAGCTTTCTTT